The 20 T cell receptor beta chains below come from one sample, sequenced in a study of blood T cell repertoires in COVID-19. Clones were sequenced by immunoSEQ multiplex PCR, and TCRdb holds only the in-frame ones, with some missing. Of over 45,000 clones listed, around 82% are singletons. Sequencing was performed on peripheral blood. All receptors come from a woman aged 80 or older with acute or convalescent COVID-19.

CDR3 loop: CASRGEGTGELFF. In DNA, the CDR3 is TGTGCCAGCAGGGGGGAGGGCACCGGGGAGCTGTTTTTT. The rearrangement uses TRBV6-5 and TRBJ2-2; the match to TRBD2 covers 7 bases. The germline V gene encodes CDR1 MNHEY and CDR2 SVGAGI. The ends lost 6 bases at V and 4 bases at J; junction bases unmatched: 2. This CDR3 is built from 13 residues.

V gene TRBV7-9 combines with J gene TRBJ2-1; 7 nucleotides match TRBD2. V shed 3 bases, J shed 3 bases, and the junction held 5 bases outside the gene matches. Germline assignment: CDR1 SEHNR and CDR2 FQNEAQ (reference sequence). This CDR3 is 15 amino acids long. The CDR3 here is CASSLVLADYNEQFF. The CDR3 region has the DNA TGTGCCAGCAGCTTGGTGCTAGCGGACTACAATGAGCAGTTCTTC.

CDR3 amino acids: CASSEVGTSGKNFHEQYF. The CDR3 DNA follows: TGTGCCAGCAGCGAAGTAGGAACTAGCGGGAAGAATTTCCACGAGCAGTACTTC. The chain recombines TRBV7-9 with TRBJ2-7, with 10 positions matching TRBD2. CDR3 length: 18 residues. The germline V gene encodes CDR1 SEHNR and CDR2 FQNEAQ (reference sequence). V dropped 5 bases and J dropped 5; count of bases not matched to a gene: 18.

The V gene is TRBV4-1, the J gene TRBJ1-2, with D unclear. This CDR3 is built from 13 residues. The V and J ends lost 1 base and 3 bases respectively, with 6 bases between them. The germline V gene has CDR1 MGHRA and CDR2 YSYEKL. The CDR3 here is CASSQAGYYGYTF. The CDR3 DNA sequence: TGCGCCAGCAGCCAAGCAGGATACTATGGCTACACCTTC.

This clone was detected once. The chain combines TRBV5-4 with TRBJ2-2; tentative D call: TRBD2 (6 bases). V was cut by 5 bases and J by 4 bases, with 12 bases left in between. Looked up from germline, CDR1 is SGHNT and CDR2 is YYREEE (reference sequence). The CDR3 is 14 residues long. DNA of the CDR3: TGTGCCAGCAGACCTAGCGTCCCCACCGGGGAGCTGTTTTTT. It encodes CASRPSVPTGELFF.

This CDR3 is CASRGFPGQGIAGELFF. CDR3 DNA: TGTGCCAGCCGGGGATTCCCGGGACAGGGGATCGCCGGGGAGCTGTTTTTT. This chain links TRBV19 with TRBJ2-2; 10 nucleotides agree with TRBD1. The CDR3 loop spans 17 amino acids. Germline loops: CDR1 LNHDA, CDR2 SQIVND (reference sequence). V gave up 9 bases and J gave up 6 bases; unmatched junction bases: 16.

The CDR3 nucleotides are TGTGCCAGCAGCCAGGCCCAGCGGGGTAGCTCCTACGAGCAGTACTTC. Its translation is CASSQAQRGSSYEQYF. The V and J genes are TRBV4-2 and TRBJ2-7, with 7 bases lining up with TRBD2. The CDR3 length is 16 residues. The V segment lost 3 bases and the J segment 0 bases; nucleotides outside the gene matches: 8. Germline assignment: CDR1 LGHNA and CDR2 YNFKEQ.

This chain uses TRBV27 with TRBJ2-7; 9 bases align to TRBD1. The CDR3 spans 16 residues. With V trimmed by 3 bases and J by 4 bases, 10 bases remained unmatched. Looked up from germline, CDR1 is MNHEY and CDR2 is SMNVEV (reference sequence). The CDR3 loop reads CASSFEGTGFAYEQYF. DNA for the CDR3: TGTGCCAGCAGTTTTGAGGGGACAGGGTTTGCATACGAGCAGTACTTC.

This chain uses TRBV19 with TRBJ2-5; D gene unclear. Germline CDR1 reads LNHDA; CDR2 reads SQIVND (reference sequence). The CDR3 loop spans 15 amino acids. The ends were cut back, 5 bases at V and 6 bases at J, with 19 bases in the middle. The CDR3 here is CASSPYDSTVQTQYF. The CDR3 bases are TGTGCCAGTAGTCCATATGACTCGACTGTACAGACCCAGTACTTC. Full variable domain (outside the CDR3, taken from reference TRBV19 and TRBJ2-5): DGGITQSPKYLFRKEGQNVTLSCEQNLNHDAMYWYRQDPGQGLRLIYYSQIVNDFQKGDIAEGYSVSREKKESFPLTVTSAQKNPTAFYLCASSPYDSTVQTQYFGPGTRLLVL.

This chain joins TRBV5-1 and TRBJ2-3; D not certain. V lost 0 bases, J lost 0 bases, and 8 bases lay in between. The CDR3 length is 15 residues. Germline V lookup: CDR1 SGHRS, CDR2 YFSETQ. CDR3 region: CASSLDGSSTDTQYF. The CDR3 nucleotides are TGCGCCAGCAGCTTGGATGGTAGTAGCACAGATACGCAGTATTTT.

This clone has only one observation. The gene calls are TRBV28 and TRBJ1-1; possibly TRBD1 for D (6 bases). V shed 4 bases and J shed 0 bases, with 9 bases lying between them. The CDR3 totals 14 residues. In germline, CDR1 is MDHEN, CDR2 SYDVKM. The CDR3 spells CASSSTGMNTEAFF. The CDR3 coding sequence is TGTGCCAGCAGTTCAACAGGGATGAACACTGAAGCTTTCTTT.

The chain employs TRBV6-6 and TRBJ2-7; 9 nucleotides match TRBD1. Per the germline V gene, CDR1 is MNHNY and CDR2 is SVGAGI (reference sequence). V was pared by 6 bases and J by 0 bases, with 6 bases of the junction left unmatched. The CDR3 extends over 15 amino acids. CDR3 sequence (DNA): TGTGCCAGCAGCCCCGGGACAGGGATCTCCTACGAGCAGTACTTC. Encoded protein: CASSPGTGISYEQYF.

The rearrangement links TRBV7-8 to TRBJ1-2; D may be TRBD1 (5 bases). V was pared by 5 bases and J by 4 bases, with 20 bases between. The CDR3 runs to 16 residues. Germline V gene sequence: CDR1 SGHVS, CDR2 FQNEAQ. The CDR3 region is CASSRNVGAPGYGYTF. CDR3 coding DNA: TGTGCCAGCAGCAGAAACGTAGGGGCGCCGGGCTATGGCTACACCTTC.

This clone turned up a few times. The chain combines TRBV6-5 with TRBJ1-1, with TRBD1 identical over 8 bases. J lost 4 bases, V lost 6 bases, and 10 bases had no gene match. The CDR3 is 15 residues long. CDR1 MNHEY and CDR2 SVGAGI come from the germline V gene. The CDR3 DNA follows: TGTGCCAGCAGAAGGCCAGGACAGGGTACCACTGAAGCTTTCTTT. It codes for CASRRPGQGTTEAFF.

The chain carries TRBV7-2 and TRBJ2-7; TRBD2 might be the D (5 bases). This CDR3 spans 14 amino acids. The V end was cut by 1 base, the J end by 3 bases, with 10 bases between. The germline V gene encodes CDR1 SGHTA and CDR2 FQGNSA. This CDR3 reads CASSLGWESYEQYF. The CDR3 DNA reads as TGTGCCAGCAGCTTAGGATGGGAGAGCTACGAGCAGTACTTC. Complete variable domain (other parts from reference TRBV7-2 and TRBJ2-7): GAGVSQSPSNKVTEKGKDVELRCDPISGHTALYWYRQSLGQGLEFLIYFQGNSAPDKSGLPSDRFSAERTGGSVSTLTIQRTQQEDSAVYLCASSLGWESYEQYFGPGTRLTVT.

The chain employs TRBV7-9 and TRBJ2-7; a possible D gene is TRBD2 (7 bases). Germline CDR1 and CDR2: SEHNR and FQNEAQ (reference sequence). This CDR3 has 14 amino acids. Trimming cost V 0 bases and J 5 bases, with 11 bases left between them. CDR3 bases: TGTGCCAGCAGCTTAGCGCGGGGGCCGGACGAGCAGTACTTC. This translates into CASSLARGPDEQYF.

This clone was detected many times. The chain recombines TRBV15 with TRBJ1-6; D ambiguous. The CDR3 has 14 residues. The V gene lost 1 base and the J gene lost 8 bases, with 9 bases spanning the gap. CDR1 and CDR2 from the germline V gene are LNHNV and YYDKDF (reference sequence). For the CDR3, the DNA is TGTGCCACCAGCAGAGCGGGGAGGGATTCACCCCTCCACTTT. Translated: CATSRAGRDSPLHF.

This chain connects TRBV7-8 to TRBJ1-1; 7 bases agree with TRBD1. The CDR3 sequence is 14 residues long. Germline trimming cut 4 bases from V and 1 base from J; bases unmatched to any gene: 3. Germline V gives CDR1 SGHVS, CDR2 FQNEAQ. The CDR3 reads CASSSQGGNTEAFF. DNA for the CDR3: TGTGCCAGCAGCTCTCAGGGGGGGAACACTGAAGCTTTCTTT. The entire variable domain, with the rest obtained from reference TRBV7-8 and TRBJ1-1, is as follows: GAGVSQSPRYKVAKRGQDVALRCDPISGHVSLFWYQQALGQGPEFLTYFQNEAQLDKSGLPSDRFFAERPEGSVSTLKIQRTQQEDSAVYLCASSSQGGNTEAFFGQGTRLTVV.

The chain uses TRBV4-1 and TRBJ2-7, with 11 bases fitting TRBD1. The CDR3 runs 16 residues. CDR1 and CDR2 (germline): MGHRA, YSYEKL. V was pared by 3 bases and J by 4 bases, with 8 bases of the junction left unmatched. DNA for the CDR3: TGCGCCAGCAGCCAGGAAAGGACAGGGGGCATATACGAGCAGTACTTC. Translation gives CASSQERTGGIYEQYF.

The chain carries TRBV4-1 and TRBJ2-7; TRBD2 agrees at 7 bases. After removal of 3 bases from V and 2 bases from J, the junction contained 7 bases not matched to a gene. Per the germline V gene, CDR1 is MGHRA and CDR2 is YSYEKL. This CDR3 has 15 amino acids. For the CDR3, the DNA is TGCGCCAGCAGCCAGATCCGGGACTACACCTACGAGCAGTACTTC. Its translation: CASSQIRDYTYEQYF.